This paragraph reports one T cell receptor beta chain. As yet, its antigen is unknown. This entry belongs to a study of CD8 T cells in ankylosing spondylitis. Study results and limitations: Several of the motif variants were reported before in synovial fluid and blood from reactive arthritis. Among TCR beta sequences, a motif of under 10 highly homologous variants appeared characteristic of ankylosing spondylitis blood. Researchers reportedly found disease-linked clones significantly enriched in matched ankylosing spondylitis synovial fluid.

The authors made TCR beta libraries by quantitative 5'-RACE with molecular barcodes. TCRdb used MiXCR to reprocess the 5' RACE reads, holding one entry per CDR3 protein. Counted here are roughly 150,000 distinct CDR3 sequences, 9.8% occurring once; the ten biggest clones make up roughly 16%. Between the trimmed V and J ends, which lost 2 bases and 5 bases, there was a span of 12 bases. The CDR3 covers 14 residues. From germline, CDR1 is SGHTA and CDR2 FQGNSA. This rearrangement joins TRBV7-2 to TRBJ1-2; weak D call: TRBD1 (6 bases). Sequencing was carried out using blood, either unsorted or a sorted T cell fraction (not recorded which). The sequence was obtained from a female donor with ankylosing spondylitis or in good health (not recorded which). CDR3 in amino acids: CASSLLGAGYGYTF. The CDR3 DNA reads TGTGCCAGCAGCTTATTGGGGGCTGGGTATGGCTACACCTTC. The full variable domain, completed using reference TRBV7-2 and TRBJ1-2, is GAGVSQSPSNKVTEKGKDVELRCDPISGHTALYWYRQSLGQGLEFLIYFQGNSAPDKSGLPSDRFSAERTGGSVSTLTIQRTQQEDSAVYLCASSLLGAGYGYTFGSGTRLTVV.